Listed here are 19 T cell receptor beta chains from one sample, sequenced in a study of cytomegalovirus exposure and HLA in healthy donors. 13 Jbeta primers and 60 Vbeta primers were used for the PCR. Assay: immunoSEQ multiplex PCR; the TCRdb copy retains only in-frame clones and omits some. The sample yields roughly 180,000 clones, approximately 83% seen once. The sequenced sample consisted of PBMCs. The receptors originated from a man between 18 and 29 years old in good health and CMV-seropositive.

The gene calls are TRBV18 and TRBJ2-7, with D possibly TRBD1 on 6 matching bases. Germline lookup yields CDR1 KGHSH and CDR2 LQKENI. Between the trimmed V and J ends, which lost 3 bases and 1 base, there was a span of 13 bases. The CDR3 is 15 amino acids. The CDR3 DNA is TGTGCCAGCTCACCTTACAGGGACGGATCCTACGAGCAGTACTTC. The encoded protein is CASSPYRDGSYEQYF.

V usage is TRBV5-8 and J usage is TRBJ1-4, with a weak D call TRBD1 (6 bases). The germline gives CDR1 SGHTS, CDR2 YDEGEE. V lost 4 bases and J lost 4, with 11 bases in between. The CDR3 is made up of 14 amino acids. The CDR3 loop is CASSPGQFNEKLFF. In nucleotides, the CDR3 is TGTGCCAGCAGCCCCGGACAGTTTAATGAAAAACTGTTTTTT. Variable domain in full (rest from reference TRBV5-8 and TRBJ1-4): EAGVTQSPTHLIKTRGQQATLRCSPISGHTSVYWYQQALGLGLQFLLWYDEGEERNRGNFPPRFSGRQFPNYSSELNVNALELEDSALYLCASSPGQFNEKLFFGSGTQLSVL.

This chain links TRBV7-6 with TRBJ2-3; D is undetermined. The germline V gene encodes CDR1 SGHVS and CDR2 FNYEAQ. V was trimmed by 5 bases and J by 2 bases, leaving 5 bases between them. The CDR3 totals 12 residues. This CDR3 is CASSPFTDTQYF. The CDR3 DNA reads TGTGCCAGCAGCCCATTCACAGATACGCAGTATTTT.

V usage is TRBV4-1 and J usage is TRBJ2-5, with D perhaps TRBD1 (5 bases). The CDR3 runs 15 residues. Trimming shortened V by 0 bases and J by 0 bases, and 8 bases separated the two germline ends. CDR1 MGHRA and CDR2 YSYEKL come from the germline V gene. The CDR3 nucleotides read TGCGCCAGCAGCCAAGATTCACAGGACCAAGAGACCCAGTACTTC. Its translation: CASSQDSQDQETQYF.

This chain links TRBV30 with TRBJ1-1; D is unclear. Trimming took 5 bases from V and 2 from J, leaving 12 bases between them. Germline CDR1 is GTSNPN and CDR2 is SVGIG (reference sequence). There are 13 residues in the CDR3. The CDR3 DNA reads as TGTGCCTGGGCGCCCCACAGTAACACTGAAGCTTTCTTT. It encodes CAWAPHSNTEAFF.

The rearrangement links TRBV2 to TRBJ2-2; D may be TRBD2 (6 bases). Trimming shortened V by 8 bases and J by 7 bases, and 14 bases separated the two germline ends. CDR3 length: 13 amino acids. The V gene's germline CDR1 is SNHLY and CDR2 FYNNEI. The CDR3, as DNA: TGTGCCAGCGCATACACGGAGGGCGGGGAGCTGTTTTTT. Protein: CASAYTEGGELFF.

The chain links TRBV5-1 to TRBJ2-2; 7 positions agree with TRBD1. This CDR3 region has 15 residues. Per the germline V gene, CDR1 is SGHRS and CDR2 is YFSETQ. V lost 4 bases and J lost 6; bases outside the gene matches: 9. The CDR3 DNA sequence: TGCGCCAGCAGCCCCTGGACAGGAATGGCCGGGGAGCTGTTTTTT. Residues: CASSPWTGMAGELFF.

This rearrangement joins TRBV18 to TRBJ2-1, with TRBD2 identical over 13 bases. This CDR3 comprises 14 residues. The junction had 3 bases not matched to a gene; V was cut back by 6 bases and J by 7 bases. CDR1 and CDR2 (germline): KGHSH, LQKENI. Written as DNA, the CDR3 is TGTGCCAGCTCCGCGACTAGCGGGGGGAATGAGCAGTTCTTC. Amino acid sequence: CASSATSGGNEQFF.

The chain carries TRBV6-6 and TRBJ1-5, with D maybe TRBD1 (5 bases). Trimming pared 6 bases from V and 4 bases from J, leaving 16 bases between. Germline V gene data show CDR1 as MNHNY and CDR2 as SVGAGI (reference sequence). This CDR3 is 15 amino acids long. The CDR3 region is CASSDIDSRNQPQHF. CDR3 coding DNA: TGTGCCAGCAGCGACATAGACAGTCGAAATCAGCCCCAGCATTTT.

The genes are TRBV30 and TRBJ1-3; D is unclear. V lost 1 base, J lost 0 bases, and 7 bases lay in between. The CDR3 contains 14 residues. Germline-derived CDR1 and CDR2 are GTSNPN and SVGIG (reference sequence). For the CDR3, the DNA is TGTGCCTGGAGTGCTCAGGTCTCTGGAAACACCATATATTTT. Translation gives CAWSAQVSGNTIYF.

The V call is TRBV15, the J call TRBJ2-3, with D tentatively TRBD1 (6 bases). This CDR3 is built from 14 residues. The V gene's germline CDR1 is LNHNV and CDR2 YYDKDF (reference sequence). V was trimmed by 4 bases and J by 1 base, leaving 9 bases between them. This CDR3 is CATSKGHRTDTQYF. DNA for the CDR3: TGTGCCACCAGCAAGGGACACCGCACAGATACGCAGTATTTT.

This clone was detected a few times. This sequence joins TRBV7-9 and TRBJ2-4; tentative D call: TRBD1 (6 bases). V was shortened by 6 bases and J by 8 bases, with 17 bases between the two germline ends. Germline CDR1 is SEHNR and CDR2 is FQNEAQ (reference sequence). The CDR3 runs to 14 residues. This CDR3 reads CASSSHREFDIQYF. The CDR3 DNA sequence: TGTGCCAGCAGTTCCCACAGGGAATTTGACATTCAGTACTTC.

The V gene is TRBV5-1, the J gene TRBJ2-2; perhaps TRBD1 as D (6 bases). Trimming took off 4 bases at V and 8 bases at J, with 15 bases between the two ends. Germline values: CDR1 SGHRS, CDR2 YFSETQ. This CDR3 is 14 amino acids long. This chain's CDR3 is CASSPRTETGELFF. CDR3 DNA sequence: TGCGCCAGCAGCCCCCGGACAGAGACGGGGGAGCTGTTTTTT.

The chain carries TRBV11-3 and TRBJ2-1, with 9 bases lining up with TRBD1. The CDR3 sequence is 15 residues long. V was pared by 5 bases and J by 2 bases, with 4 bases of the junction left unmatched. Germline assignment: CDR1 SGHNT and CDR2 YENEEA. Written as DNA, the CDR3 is TGTGCCAGCAGCCCCGGACAGGGGACCTACAATGAGCAGTTCTTC. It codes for CASSPGQGTYNEQFF.

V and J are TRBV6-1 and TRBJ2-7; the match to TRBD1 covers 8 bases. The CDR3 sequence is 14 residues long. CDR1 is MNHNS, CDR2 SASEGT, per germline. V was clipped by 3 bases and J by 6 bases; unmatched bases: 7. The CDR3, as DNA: TGTGCCAGCAGTGATCCCAGGGGGCCGTTCGAGCAGTACTTC. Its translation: CASSDPRGPFEQYF.

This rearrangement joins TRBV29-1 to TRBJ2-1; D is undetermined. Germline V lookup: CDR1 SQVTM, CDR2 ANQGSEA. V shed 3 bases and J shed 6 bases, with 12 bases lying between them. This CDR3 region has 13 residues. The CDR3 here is CSVDGGYSNEQFF. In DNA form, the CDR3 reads TGCAGCGTTGATGGCGGCTATAGCAATGAGCAGTTCTTC.

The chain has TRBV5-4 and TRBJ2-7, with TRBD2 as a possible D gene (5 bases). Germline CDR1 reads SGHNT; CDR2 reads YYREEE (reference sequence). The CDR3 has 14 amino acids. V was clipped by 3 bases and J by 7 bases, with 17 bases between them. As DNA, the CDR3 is TGTGCCAGCAGCTCCCAACGTCTATCGGGGGAGCAGTACTTC. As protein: CASSSQRLSGEQYF.

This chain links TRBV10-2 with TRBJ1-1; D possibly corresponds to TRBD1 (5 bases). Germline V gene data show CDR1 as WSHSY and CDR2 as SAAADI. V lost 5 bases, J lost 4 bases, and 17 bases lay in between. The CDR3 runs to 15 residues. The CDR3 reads CASSPLGRDSTEAFF. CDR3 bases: TGCGCCAGCAGTCCTCTGGGCAGGGATTCCACTGAAGCTTTCTTT.

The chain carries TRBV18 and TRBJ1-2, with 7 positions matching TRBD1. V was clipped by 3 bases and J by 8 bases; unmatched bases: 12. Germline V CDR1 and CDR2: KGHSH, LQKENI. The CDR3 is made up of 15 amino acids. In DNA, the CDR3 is TGTGCCAGCTCACCCGGGACAGCGGTACTCCGGGGCTACACCTTC. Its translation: CASSPGTAVLRGYTF.